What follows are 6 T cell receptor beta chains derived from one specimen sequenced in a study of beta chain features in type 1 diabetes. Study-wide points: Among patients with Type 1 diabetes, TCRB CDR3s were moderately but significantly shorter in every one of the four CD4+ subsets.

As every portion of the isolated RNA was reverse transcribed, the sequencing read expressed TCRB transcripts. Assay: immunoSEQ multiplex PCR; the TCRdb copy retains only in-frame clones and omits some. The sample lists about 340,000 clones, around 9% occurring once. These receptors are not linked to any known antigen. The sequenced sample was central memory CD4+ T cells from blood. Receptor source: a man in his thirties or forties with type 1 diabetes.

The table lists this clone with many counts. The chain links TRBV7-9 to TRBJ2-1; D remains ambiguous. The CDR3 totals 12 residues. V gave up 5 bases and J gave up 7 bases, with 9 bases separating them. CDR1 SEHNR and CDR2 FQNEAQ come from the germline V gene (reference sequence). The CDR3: CASSPFRNEQFF. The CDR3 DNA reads TGTGCCAGCAGCCCCTTCCGGAATGAGCAGTTCTTC.

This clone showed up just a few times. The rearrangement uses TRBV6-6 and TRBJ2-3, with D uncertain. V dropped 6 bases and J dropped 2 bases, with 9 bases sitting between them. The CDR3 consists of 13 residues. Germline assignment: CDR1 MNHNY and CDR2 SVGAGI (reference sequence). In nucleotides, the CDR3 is TGTGCCAGCAGCGGGCCCCACACAGATACGCAGTATTTT. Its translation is CASSGPHTDTQYF.

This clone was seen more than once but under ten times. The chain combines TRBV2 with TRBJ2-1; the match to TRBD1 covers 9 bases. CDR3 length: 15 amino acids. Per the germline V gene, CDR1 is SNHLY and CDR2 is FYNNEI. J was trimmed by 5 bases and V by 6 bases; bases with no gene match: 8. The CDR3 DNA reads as TGTGCCAGCAGATACTCCGGGACAGGGCACAATGAGCAGTTCTTC. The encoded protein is CASRYSGTGHNEQFF.

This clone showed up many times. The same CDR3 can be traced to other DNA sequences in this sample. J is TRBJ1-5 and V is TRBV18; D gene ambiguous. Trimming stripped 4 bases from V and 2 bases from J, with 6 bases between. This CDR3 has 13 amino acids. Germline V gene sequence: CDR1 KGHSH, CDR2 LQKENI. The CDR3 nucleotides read TGTGCCAGCTCACGAGACGGCAATCAGCCCCAGCATTTT. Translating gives CASSRDGNQPQHF. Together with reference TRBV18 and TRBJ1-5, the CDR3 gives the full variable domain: NAGVMQNPRHLVRRRGQEARLRCSPMKGHSHVYWYRQLPEEGLKFMVYLQKENIIDESGMPKERFSAEFPKEGPSILRIQQVVRGDSAAYFCASSRDGNQPQHFGDGTRLSIL.

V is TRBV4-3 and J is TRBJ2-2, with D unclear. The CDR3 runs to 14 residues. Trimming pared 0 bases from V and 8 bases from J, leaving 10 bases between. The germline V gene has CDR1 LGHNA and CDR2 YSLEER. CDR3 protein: CASSQENLGGELFF. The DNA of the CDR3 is TGCGCCAGCAGCCAAGAGAACCTTGGGGGGGAGCTGTTTTTT.

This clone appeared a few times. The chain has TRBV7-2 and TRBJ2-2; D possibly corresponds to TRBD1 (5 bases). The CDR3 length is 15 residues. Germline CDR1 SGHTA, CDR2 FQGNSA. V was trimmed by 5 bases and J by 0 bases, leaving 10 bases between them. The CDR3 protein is CASSPQGTNTGELFF. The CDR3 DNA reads TGTGCCAGCAGCCCGCAGGGTACGAACACCGGGGAGCTGTTTTTT.